The source of this T cell receptor beta chain is a study of T cell responses to AZD1222 COVID-19 vaccine. Findings and caveats of the study: Increases in Spike-specific TCR breadth and depth were seen after two AZD1222 doses. Among the donors, most were white British and more were female, and clonal diversity was possibly underestimated.

CDR1 and CDR2 (germline): MNHNY, SVGAGI (reference sequence). This CDR3 region has 15 residues. Trimming removed 2 bases from V and 0 bases from J, with 8 bases in between. Produced via immunoSEQ multiplex PCR; TCRdb's table is partial and in-frame only. Found here are under 150,000 clones, more than 85% of them singletons; the top ten hold 2.5% to 4%. On this clone: Its cognate antigen is unknown.

This rearrangement joins TRBV6-6 to TRBJ1-3; D not certain. The sequenced sample was peripheral blood, obtained on day 0 of AZD1222 vaccination. The receptor's source is an adult in good health. The CDR3 bases are TGTGCCAGCAGTTACAACCCGAGCTCTGGAAACACCATATATTTT. It yields the protein CASSYNPSSGNTIYF.